This TCR beta chain is from a study of long-term antiretroviral therapy in people with HIV. Researchers report immunoSEQ v3.0 was run at survey level. Some clones are missing from TCRdb's copy, which holds only in-frame ones; the method was immunoSEQ multiplex PCR. The sample shows more than 25,000 clones, just under 90% of them seen only once. Germline loops: CDR1 MNHEY, CDR2 SVGAGI. This CDR3 comprises 16 residues. V was shortened by 4 bases and J by 3 bases, with 19 bases between the two germline ends. This receptor was identified in a man aged 50 to 60 with HIV. The sample consisted of unsorted PBMCs, taken 3.2 years before starting antiretroviral therapy. The genes are TRBV6-5 and TRBJ2-7; D is perhaps TRBD1 (6 bases). The CDR3 sequence: CASSSRLSGQHYEQYF. The CDR3 nucleotides are TGTGCCAGCAGTTCGAGACTTTCGGGACAACACTACGAGCAGTACTTC.